Sequencing of this T cell receptor beta chain was carried out in a study of CD8 T cells in ankylosing spondylitis. Points from the study as a whole: The study identified a TCR beta motif of about eight highly homologous variants that appeared characteristic of ankylosing spondylitis blood.

Trimming took 6 bases from V and 1 from J, leaving 11 bases between them. Germline V lookup: CDR1 DFQATT, CDR2 SNEGSKA (reference sequence). The CDR3 covers 13 residues. This clonotype came up many times. The antigen remains undetermined. MiXCR, applied by TCRdb to the 5' RACE reads, yields one record per CDR3 protein. This sample has roughly 220,000 distinct CDR3 sequences; 10% occur once, and the top ten carry roughly a fifth. This rearrangement joins TRBV20-1 to TRBJ2-3; D unclear. The receptor comes from a male donor with ankylosing spondylitis or in good health (not recorded which). Sequences were obtained from blood, either unsorted or a sorted T cell fraction (not recorded which). The CDR3 spells CSAKDWGTDTQYF. CDR3 in DNA: TGCAGTGCCAAGGATTGGGGCACAGATACGCAGTATTTT.